This T cell receptor beta chain was captured by sequencing in a study of blood T cell repertoires in COVID-19. Study as a whole: Sites across the United States, Italy and Spain contributed samples from acute and convalescent COVID-19. In each case, the material was cDNA or gDNA derived from T cells, B-cell-depleted T cells, or PBMCs.

The length of the CDR3 is 16 residues. With 4 bases clipped from V and 4 bases from J, the junction kept 12 bases outside the gene matches. Germline lookup yields CDR1 SGHRS and CDR2 YFSETQ. Per the study methods: Nucleated cell counts were estimated from reference gene primer amplification. Sequencing was performed with immunoSEQ multiplex PCR; in TCRdb, only in-frame clones are kept and a portion is missing. The V and J calls and clone size come from that table; D and trimming were worked out from the DNA. This table has tens of thousands of clones, over 70% appearing once. This clonotype was sampled from a man at least 80 years old with active or convalescent COVID-19. Sample: peripheral blood. The chain joins TRBV5-1 to TRBJ2-5; 8 bases are a match to TRBD2. The CDR3, as DNA: TGCGCCAGCAGCCGCAGCGGGGGCCCCTCTCGAGAGACCCAGTACTTC. Protein sequence: CASSRSGGPSRETQYF.